Listed below are T cell receptor beta chains from one sample, sequenced in a study of blood T cells in healthy people across ages. MiXCR, applied by TCRdb to the 5' RACE reads, yields one record per CDR3 protein. The sample lists about 900,000 distinct CDR3 sequences, roughly 60% occurring once. The sequencing input was blood. All receptors derive from a man aged 25-45 years in good health. CDR3s include the opening cysteine and the closing phenylalanine or tryptophan. The D gene is left open where the match is weak. Some rows have no size entry. The others give once, few or many, or a class for an expanded clone.

. | TRBJ1-5 | TRBV6-2/TRBV6-3 | . | TGTGCCAGCAGTCCCGACCGTACCAATCAGCCCCAGCATTTT | CASSPDRTNQPQHF
. | TRBJ2-5 | TRBV7-3 | . | TGTGCCAGCAGCTTATTCAGGGAAGAGACCCAGTACTTC | CASSLFREETQYF
. | TRBJ1-5 | TRBV5-8 | . | TGTGCCAGCAGCACCCAGGGGTATAGCAATCAGCCCCAGCATTTT | CASSTQGYSNQPQHF
. | TRBJ2-1 | TRBV20-1 | TRBD1 | TGCAGTGCTATTGGGGGACAGGGGTACAATGAGCAGTTCTTC | CSAIGGQGYNEQFF
. | TRBJ2-1 | TRBV20-1 | TRBD2 | TGCAGTGCTGGAAGGACTAGCGGTTACAATGAGCAGTTCTTC | CSAGRTSGYNEQFF
. | TRBJ2-1 | TRBV9 | . | TGTGCCAGCAGCCCAAGGTTGGGCTCAAGCGATGAGCAGTTCTTC | CASSPRLGSSDEQFF
. | TRBJ2-7 | TRBV9 | . | TGTGCCAGCAGCGCACCGGACAGACCCTACGAGCAGTACTTC | CASSAPDRPYEQYF
. | TRBJ2-3 | TRBV12-3/TRBV12-4 | TRBD2 | TGTGCCAGTACCGACGGACTAGTCGGGGATACGCAGTATTTT | CASTDGLVGDTQYF
. | TRBJ2-3 | TRBV29-1 | . | TGCAGCGTTGAATCTGCTGGGGGGACAGATACGCAGTATTTT | CSVESAGGTDTQYF
few | TRBJ2-1 | TRBV4-3 | . | TGCGCCAGCAGCCCTGGAAGTCAGGGGAATGAGCAGTTCTTC | CASSPGSQGNEQFF
few | TRBJ2-7 | TRBV29-1 | . | TGCAGCGCCCTAACCCGGGACGGATCCTACGAGCAGTACTTC | CSALTRDGSYEQYF
few | TRBJ1-2 | TRBV10-3 | TRBD1 | TGTGCCATCAGTGTTATAGGACAGGGTCCCTATGGCTACACCTTC | CAISVIGQGPYGYTF
few | TRBJ2-3 | TRBV5-1 | . | TGCGCCAGCAGCTTGGGTGATACAGATACGCAGTATTTT | CASSLGDTDTQYF
. | TRBJ2-3 | TRBV12-3/TRBV12-4 | . | TGTGCCAGCAGTATCTGGAGCCCAGATACGCAGTATTTT | CASSIWSPDTQYF
. | TRBJ2-2 | TRBV6-5 | TRBD2 | TGTGCCCGCAGTTACGCGGGGGGCCCAGGGACCACCGGGGAGCTGTTTTTT | CARSYAGGPGTTGELFF
. | TRBJ2-7 | TRBV20-1 | TRBD1 | TGCAGTGCTAGAGCCGGGACAGGGGTGACTTACGAGCAGTACTTC | CSARAGTGVTYEQYF
. | TRBJ2-7 | TRBV7-2 | TRBD2 | TGTGCCAGCACCCTAGCTCGCGGGGGGTACGAGCAGTACTTC | CASTLARGGYEQYF
. | TRBJ2-7 | TRBV20-1 | . | TGCAGTGCTACCGGGACCACTGACTCCTACGAGCAGTACTTC | CSATGTTDSYEQYF
few | TRBJ2-3 | TRBV5-5 | TRBD1 | TGTGCCAGCAGCTTGGGCGGACAGGGGAAAGATACGCAGTATTTT | CASSLGGQGKDTQYF
. | TRBJ2-3 | TRBV7-2 | TRBD2 | TGTGCCAGCAGCTTAGTTCTAGCGGGGGGGAATACGCAGTATTTT | CASSLVLAGGNTQYF
. | TRBJ1-2 | TRBV20-1 | . | TGCAGTGCGCCTCGGGACACAACTCTGATCTATGGCTACACCTTC | CSAPRDTTLIYGYTF
few | TRBJ2-7 | TRBV5-1 | TRBD1 | TGCGCCAGCAGCTTGGATTGGACAGGGATAAACGAGCAGTACTTC | CASSLDWTGINEQYF
. | TRBJ1-4 | TRBV2 | TRBD1 | TGTGCCAGCAGCCAGGGGGCAGCTAATGAAAAACTGTTTTTT | CASSQGAANEKLFF
. | TRBJ1-2 | TRBV20-1 | . | TGCAGTGCTAGAGGTGGCAGGGGTAAGGGCTACACCTTC | CSARGGRGKGYTF
. | TRBJ2-3 | TRBV5-1 | TRBD1 | TGCGCCAGTAGGATCCAGGGGGCTGCAGATACGCAGTATTTT | CASRIQGAADTQYF
. | TRBJ1-1 | TRBV3-1 | . | TGTGCCAGCAGCCGAAAGCCCGGACCCCTTGAAGCTTTCTTT | CASSRKPGPLEAFF
. | TRBJ2-5 | TRBV2 | . | TGTGCCAGCAAAGCTAGTGAGACCCAGTACTTC | CASKASETQYF
. | TRBJ2-7 | TRBV6-2/TRBV6-3 | TRBD1 | TGTGCCAGCAGTTCGCAAACCTTGGGGACAGGGGCTTCCTACGAGCAGTACTTC | CASSSQTLGTGASYEQYF
. | TRBJ1-4 | TRBV6-1 | TRBD1 | TGTGCCAGCAAAGGGTCAGGGGGGGAAAAACTGTTTTTT | CASKGSGGEKLFF
. | TRBJ1-1 | TRBV5-1 | TRBD1 | TGCGCCAGCACAGGGGGTAAGGCGGCTTTCTTT | CASTGGKAAFF
. | TRBJ1-4 | TRBV20-1 | . | TGCAGTGCTAGAAATGCGGGAGGTAATGAAAAACTGTTTTTT | CSARNAGGNEKLFF
. | TRBJ1-6 | TRBV28 | TRBD1 | TGTGCCAGCACAGGGACAGGGGACAATTCACCCCTCCACTTT | CASTGTGDNSPLHF
. | TRBJ2-3 | TRBV7-2 | TRBD1 | TGTGCCAGCAGTTCGACAGGGGGCGCAGGAGATACGCAGTATTTT | CASSSTGGAGDTQYF
. | TRBJ1-5 | TRBV19 | . | TGTGCCAGTAGTTTACAGGGATCGAGCAATCAGCCCCAGCATTTT | CASSLQGSSNQPQHF
. | TRBJ2-1 | TRBV2 | . | TGTGCCAGCAGTTTGGCCCACGGAGGCAATGAGCAGTTCTTC | CASSLAHGGNEQFF
many | TRBJ2-7 | TRBV7-2 | TRBD1 | TGTGCCAGCAGCTTAGGGGACAGTCGCTCCTACGAGCAGTACTTC | CASSLGDSRSYEQYF
. | TRBJ2-7 | TRBV6-5 | TRBD2 | TGTGCCAGCAGTGTTCCGGGACTAGGGGCCGAGCAGTACTTC | CASSVPGLGAEQYF
. | TRBJ2-1 | TRBV10-3 | . | TGTGCCATCAGCTGGGCGGATACCTACAATGAGCAGTTCTTC | CAISWADTYNEQFF
. | TRBJ2-7 | TRBV28 | . | TGTGCCAGCAGCTACGGGTGGTACGAGCAGTACTTC | CASSYGWYEQYF
. | TRBJ1-2 | TRBV10-3 | TRBD1 | TGTGCCATCAGCGATAGACAGGGGCATGGCTATGGCTACACCTTC | CAISDRQGHGYGYTF
few | TRBJ2-1 | TRBV6-1 | TRBD2 | TGTGCCAGCAGCAGCAGACTAGCGGGGGTAAACAATGAGCGGTTCTTC | CASSSRLAGVNNERFF
. | TRBJ2-2 | TRBV12-3/TRBV12-4 | . | TGTGCCAGCAGCCCACGAAGCGACACTGGGGAGCTGTTTTTT | CASSPRSDTGELFF
. | TRBJ1-5 | TRBV12-3/TRBV12-4 | TRBD1 | TGTGCCAGCAGTTTTTTTGCGGGACAGGGTAGCAATCAGCCCCAGCATTTT | CASSFFAGQGSNQPQHF
. | TRBJ2-5 | TRBV4-2 | . | TGTGCCAGCAGCCAAGGGGGACGGGGGGAGACCCAGTACTTC | CASSQGGRGETQYF
. | TRBJ1-2 | TRBV3-1 | TRBD1 | TGTGCCAGCAGCCTCACCCCCTCGGGGACAGACTATGGCTACACCTTC | CASSLTPSGTDYGYTF
. | TRBJ1-1 | TRBV6-2/TRBV6-3 | . | TGTGCCAGCAGTTACCAGGTTCGGGCTGAAGCTTTCTTT | CASSYQVRAEAFF
. | TRBJ2-3 | TRBV20-1 | . | TGCAGTGCTAGTGGTCGGTCAGATACGCAGTATTTT | CSASGRSDTQYF
few | TRBJ2-7 | TRBV14 | . | TGTGCCAGCAGCCAAGATTGGGGCCCGGGGGAGCAGTACTTC | CASSQDWGPGEQYF
. | TRBJ2-4 | TRBV12-3/TRBV12-4 | . | TGTGCCAGCAGCCCGACCTTCGGGCCCGACTCCAAAAACATTCAGTACTTC | CASSPTFGPDSKNIQYF
few | TRBJ2-1 | TRBV20-1 | TRBD2 | TGCAGTGCCGGAGCGGGGGGGCGAAGGTACAATGAGCAGTTCTTC | CSAGAGGRRYNEQFF
few | TRBJ2-1 | TRBV5-1 | TRBD2 | TGCGCCAGCAGCTCGCAGACTAGCGGGGGGGCGGCCTACAATGAGCAGTTCTTC | CASSSQTSGGAAYNEQFF
. | TRBJ2-7 | TRBV7-2 | . | TGTGCCAGCAGCTTACGGCACTACGAGCAGTACTTC | CASSLRHYEQYF
. | TRBJ2-1 | TRBV7-2 | . | TGTGCCAGCAGCTTAGCGCTAAAGGTTCTCTACAATGAGCAGTTCTTC | CASSLALKVLYNEQFF